The next 17 T cell receptor beta chains were all read from a single sample in a study of T cells in Graves' hyperthyroidism and ophthalmopathy. Authors of the study amplified TCR beta CDR3 regions from RNA transcripts. Primed by the HTBI set, a first-round RT-PCR was run on the TCR CDR3. TCRdb re-called the multiplex PCR reads with MiXCR, one entry per CDR3 protein. The profile covers more than 550,000 distinct CDR3 sequences, with roughly 20% appearing a single time and 15% to 20% taken by the ten largest. The sequencing sample was made of blood. These receptors were collected from a woman in her forties or fifties with Graves' hyperthyroidism that later progressed to Graves' ophthalmopathy.

At least ten counts were recorded for this clonotype. The chain combines TRBV30 with TRBJ2-2; no firm D call. With 4 bases removed from V and 7 bases from J, the gap between germline ends came to 16 bases. The germline V gene has CDR1 GTSNPN and CDR2 SVGIG (reference sequence). The CDR3 spans 14 residues. The CDR3 region is CAWTGVLSGGELFF. CDR3 bases: TGTGCCTGGACCGGCGTTTTGTCGGGCGGGGAGCTGTTTTTT.

The V and J genes are TRBV27 and TRBJ1-6, with D possibly matching TRBD1 (5 bases). The CDR3 length is 12 residues. V was shortened by 6 bases and J by 14 bases, with 14 bases between the two germline ends. Germline CDR1 MNHEY, CDR2 SMNVEV (reference sequence). This chain's CDR3 is CASSPDGGALHF. The CDR3 nucleotides read TGTGCCAGCAGCCCCGACGGGGGGGCCCTCCACTTT.

This chain links TRBV12-3 or TRBV12-4 with TRBJ2-7; 12 nucleotides line up with TRBD1. The CDR3 consists of 16 residues. V shed 5 bases, J shed 7 bases, and the junction held 12 bases outside the gene matches. The DNA for the CDR3 is TGTGCCAGCAGTCGTTCCGGGACAGGGGGCCCCAAGGAGCAGTACTTC. Amino acid sequence: CASSRSGTGGPKEQYF.

This clonotype showed up many times. The rearrangement uses TRBV12-3 or TRBV12-4 and TRBJ2-2, with D perhaps matching TRBD2 (5 bases). V lost 6 bases and J 6 bases, leaving 17 bases between the germline ends. The CDR3 consists of 15 residues. CDR3 nucleotides: TGTGCCAGCAGATACTCGGGGAGTCGCGCCGGGGAGCTGTTTTTT. Its translation: CASRYSGSRAGELFF.

The V and J genes are TRBV9 and TRBJ1-6, with 9 bases that match TRBD1. This CDR3 spans 16 amino acids. Losses at the gene ends were 4 bases for V and 9 bases for J; bases not matched to a gene: 11. Germline assignment: CDR1 SGDLS and CDR2 YYNGEE. The CDR3 DNA reads TGTGCCAGCAGCAGGGGACAGGGAGGTGTAGGTTCACCCCTCCACTTT. Amino acids: CASSRGQGGVGSPLHF.

The table lists this clonotype with a few counts. Just one base apart from a much larger clone, this may be a read error. The rearrangement links TRBV12-3 or TRBV12-4 to TRBJ2-3; D is uncertain. This CDR3 is built from 15 residues. The V end lost 2 bases, the J end lost 0 bases, and 9 bases lay between the germline ends. The CDR3, as DNA: TGTGCCAGCAGTTTACTAGTGGCTAGCACAGATACGCAGTATTTT. Translating gives CASSLLVASTDTQYF.

At least ten counts were recorded for this clonotype. The J gene is TRBJ2-2, the V gene TRBV2, with 7 bases aligning to TRBD2. Germline CDR1 and CDR2: SNHLY and FYNNEI. V was pared by 6 bases and J by 1 base, with 2 bases of the junction left unmatched. The CDR3 sequence is 14 residues long. The CDR3 loop reads CASRAGENTGELFF. The CDR3, as DNA: TGTGCCAGCAGGGCGGGGGAGAACACCGGGGAGCTGTTTTTT.

This clonotype was counted a few times. The gene calls are TRBV20-1 and TRBJ1-5; D gene uncertain. CDR1 and CDR2 from the germline V gene are DFQATT and SNEGSKA (reference sequence). V lost 0 bases and J lost 0, with 12 bases in between. This CDR3 comprises 16 residues. CDR3 in amino acids: CSARDGVLGSNQPQHF. The CDR3 DNA reads TGCAGTGCTAGAGATGGGGTTTTGGGTAGCAATCAGCCCCAGCATTTT.

This rearrangement joins TRBV14 to TRBJ2-3; TRBD1 matches at 7 bases. With 8 bases clipped from V and 1 base from J, the junction kept 9 bases outside the gene matches. The germline V gene has CDR1 SGHDN and CDR2 FVKESK. This CDR3 has 15 residues. The CDR3 DNA reads as TGTGCCAGCGGCTCAGGGGGTCTGGGCACAGATACGCAGTATTTT. It is translated as CASGSGGLGTDTQYF.

This clonotype was detected many times. The chain is built from TRBV27 and TRBJ1-1; 7 nucleotides agree with TRBD1. V dropped 3 bases and J dropped 1; count of bases not matched to a gene: 5. The V gene's germline CDR1 is MNHEY and CDR2 SMNVEV (reference sequence). This CDR3 spans 15 amino acids. The CDR3: CASSFIQGRNTEAFF. The DNA of the CDR3 is TGTGCCAGCAGTTTTATACAGGGGAGGAACACTGAAGCTTTCTTT.

This clonotype appeared a few times. The rearrangement uses TRBV28 and TRBJ2-6, with D perhaps given as TRBD1 or TRBD2 (5 bases each). The CDR3 spans 17 residues. Germline lookup yields CDR1 MDHEN and CDR2 SYDVKM. The V end was cut by 3 bases, the J end by 0 bases, with 12 bases between. The CDR3 bases are TGTGCCAGCAGTTTCCAGGGACGGAGCTCTGGGGCCAACGTCCTGACTTTC. It yields the protein CASSFQGRSSGANVLTF.

The chain is built from TRBV9 and TRBJ2-7; D possibly corresponds to TRBD2 (5 bases). The V end was cut by 0 bases, the J end by 3 bases, with 16 bases between. The CDR3 contains 16 residues. CDR1 and CDR2 from the germline V gene are SGDLS and YYNGEE. The CDR3 DNA is TGTGCCAGCAGCGTAGAGGAGGCCGGCGGATACTACGAGCAGTACTTC. Residues: CASSVEEAGGYYEQYF.

This clonotype was counted only a few times. The chain has TRBV7-9 and TRBJ2-3, with TRBD1 matching 7 bases. V was clipped by 4 bases and J by 6 bases; unmatched bases: 1. This CDR3 is 12 amino acids long. The germline V gene has CDR1 SEHNR and CDR2 FQNEAQ (reference sequence). The CDR3 nucleotides are TGTGCCAGCAGCTCCAGGGGGGATACGCAGTATTTT. It codes for CASSSRGDTQYF.

In its sample, this clonotype was seen a few times. This chain uses TRBV19 with TRBJ2-5; tentative D call: TRBD1 (6 bases). This CDR3 is built from 12 residues. Germline CDR1 and CDR2: LNHDA and SQIVND (reference sequence). V was pared by 7 bases and J by 5 bases, with 11 bases between. DNA of the CDR3: TGTGCCAGTAAGGGGGAGAGGGAGACCCAGTACTTC. Translation: CASKGERETQYF.

This clonotype was counted many times. The chain links TRBV12-3 or TRBV12-4 to TRBJ2-7; D is possibly TRBD2 (5 bases). The V and J ends lost 6 bases and 4 bases respectively, with 19 bases between them. The CDR3 totals 15 residues. The DNA for the CDR3 is TGTGCCAGCAGCTCCCGAGGAAGGGAGTCTTACGAGCAGTACTTC. Residues: CASSSRGRESYEQYF.

This chain links TRBV15 with TRBJ2-5; D may be TRBD2 (7 bases). In germline, CDR1 is LNHNV, CDR2 YYDKDF (reference sequence). V lost 0 bases to trimming and J lost 2 bases, with 13 bases between them. The CDR3 has 16 residues. As DNA, the CDR3 is TGTGCCACCAGCAGAGAACCCGGGGGGCAACAAGAGACCCAGTACTTC. It translates to CATSREPGGQQETQYF.

This clonotype came up many times. The J gene is TRBJ1-1, the V gene TRBV5-1, with a possible D match to TRBD1 (6 bases). CDR3 length: 13 amino acids. V lost 5 bases and J 4 bases, leaving 12 bases between the germline ends. From germline, CDR1 is SGHRS and CDR2 YFSETQ. Here the CDR3 DNA reads TGCGCCAGCAGTTCAGGGGTGGTCACTGAAGCTTTCTTT. Translated: CASSSGVVTEAFF.